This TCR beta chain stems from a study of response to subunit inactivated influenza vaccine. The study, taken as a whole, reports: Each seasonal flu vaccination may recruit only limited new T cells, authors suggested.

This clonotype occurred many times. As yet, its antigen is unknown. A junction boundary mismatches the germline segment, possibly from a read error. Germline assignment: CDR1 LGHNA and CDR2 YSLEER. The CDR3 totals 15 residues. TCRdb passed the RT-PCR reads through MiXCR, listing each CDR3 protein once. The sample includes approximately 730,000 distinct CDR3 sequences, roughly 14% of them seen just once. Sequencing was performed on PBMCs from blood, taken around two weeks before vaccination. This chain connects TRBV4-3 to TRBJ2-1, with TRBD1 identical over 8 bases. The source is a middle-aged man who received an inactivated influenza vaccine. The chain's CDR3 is CASSQGQGSYNEQFF. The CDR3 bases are TGTGCCAGCAGCCAAGGACAGGGCTCCTACAATGAGCAGTTCTTC.